The entry below gives a single T cell receptor beta chain sequence along with its context. Its target antigen remains unknown. Base qualities are not recorded, but no much larger clone differs from it by a single base. The sample belongs to a study of type 1 and type 2 diabetes patients (dated by TCRdb to the mid-2010s). About the investigation overall: Recruited in China, the cohort was made up of nine type 1 diabetes patients, four type 2 diabetes patients and six or seven nondiabetic controls. Throughout the study, CD4 or CD8 MicroBeads on MACS columns were used to positively select CD4+ and CD8+ T cells from PBMCs. A total of roughly 20,000,000 paired-end reads was generated across the whole study. TCRbeta repertoires were profiled by high-throughput sequencing in the study to compare type 1 diabetes, type 2 diabetes and nondiabetic individuals. Type 2 diabetes patients were included as a disease comparison group for the type 1 diabetes patients. Similar V gene usage was observed when roughly 19-cycle and approximately 26-cycle amplification were compared, suggesting similar primer efficiencies and random PCR bias. Paired-end sequencing of TCRbeta libraries was performed on Illumina HiSeq 2000 or MiSeq instruments. Summary of the overall study and its limitations: In both CD4+ and CD8+ T cells, type 2 diabetes repertoires were highly diverse, with diversity significantly greater than that of type 1 diabetes repertoires. V and J gene usage patterns of type 2 diabetes and control samples were highly correlated, averaging about 0.97 between samples. Type 2 diabetes patients had few highly-expanded CD4+ clones, median one, accounting for a median roughly 3.8% of reads. Study groups were not matched for age and gender, which possibly biased interpretation. Because only a limited number of T2D and control samples were sequenced, some T1D-only HECs might also appear in more T2D or control samples.

Every diabetic patient fulfilled standard classification criteria for type 1 or type 2 diabetes, and glucose and C-peptide were evaluated using WHO-recommended methods. Donors with other autoimmune diseases or infections within the previous four weeks were excluded from participation. Around 10 milliliters of peripheral blood were drawn from each participant. LymphoPrep density separation was used to isolate PBMCs. For sequencing, an Illumina MiSeq was employed. For TCRbeta CDR3 amplification, the template was genomic DNA taken from the sorted T cell subsets. The TCRbeta CDR3 region was amplified by multiplex PCR using 30 forward and 13 reverse primers. PCR products were purified with AMPure XP beads, after which indices and adaptors were added in a second approximately 25-cycle PCR. Libraries were gel-purified using the QIAquick Gel Extraction Kit before sequencing. Turning to the authors' computational methods: Paired-end reads were merged using FLASH and were aligned with IgBLAST to IMGT V, D and J germline references. After reads whose alignment identity to germline references fell below 70% were discarded, roughly 11,000,000 reads remained study-wide. CDR3 boundaries, reading frame and productivity were assigned according to IMGT definitions. Highly-expanded clones were defined as clones making up 1% or more of reads, and normalized Shannon entropy was used to measure diversity. Unpaired two-tailed t-tests were used to test for differences in Shannon entropy between groups. In-frame beta chains were kept once TCRdb had trimmed the public reads at Q25 with fastp and called clones with MiXCR. A single entry per CDR3 protein holds the most common genes and DNA from its merged rows. What appears here as the V and J calls and clone size reflects TCRdb's work, not the paper's. This sample comprises around 300,000 distinct CDR3 sequences, around 47% of them detected only once. Roughly an eighth of the sample is in the top ten clones.

V sheds 7 bases and J sheds 1 base, leaving 10 bases between their ends. CDR1 MNHNY and CDR2 SVGAGI were looked up in the germline V gene (reference sequence). The CDR3 covers 13 residues, taking in both the cysteine and the phenylalanine. This entry keeps only the CDR3 DNA: 39 bases, framed from base 1. The TCR was taken from a man between 18 and 29 years old with type 2 diabetes. The rearranged segments are TRBV6-6 and TRBJ1-1; the D gene remains uncertain. Sequenced: peripheral blood mononuclear cells (PBMCs). CDR3 reads: CASTPPGNTEAFF. DNA sequence: TGTGCCAGCACCCCCCCAGGGAACACTGAAGCTTTCTTT.